This T cell receptor (beta chain) was recorded in a study of blood T cells in healthy people across ages. Notes on the study in general: CMV status of donors was not determined, possibly confounding expanded clonotype changes. When set beside aged donors, long-lived donors presented more naive CD4+ cells and higher diversity.

Combining a sample-barcoded 5' primer with a J-beta primer mix, a second PCR ran for about 6 to 12 cycles. The template-switch adaptor was a 5' adaptor with 12 random nucleotides. It tagged each cDNA molecule. Using its own MiXCR run on the 5' RACE reads, TCRdb lists one record per CDR3 protein. The table has about 770,000 distinct CDR3 sequences, more than 40% seen once; the top ten hold about a fifth. Every sample had a minimum of 6 million PBMCs isolated. As to this clonotype: Its antigen is not known.

The sample was blood. The sequence derives from a man in his fifties or sixties in good health.

CDR3 amino acids: CASSLGSTGELFF. DNA of the CDR3: TGTGCCAGCAGCCTAGGATCGACCGGGGAGCTGTTTTTT. The chain employs TRBV7-8 and TRBJ2-2, with D unclear. The V gene lost 5 bases and the J gene lost 5 bases, with 9 bases spanning the gap. CDR1 is SGHVS, CDR2 FQNEAQ, per germline. This CDR3 is built from 13 residues.